These 6 T cell receptor beta chains were sequenced from one sample in a study of low-dose radiotherapy and immunotherapy resistance in tumors. The time point: after trial treatment. Treatment denoted: LDRT plus nivolumab, ipilimumab, low-dose cyclophosphamide and aspirin (RACIN trial). Alpha and beta chains were covered, as first-strand cDNA relied on TRAV- and TRBV-specific primers. TCR amplification ran roughly 20 PCR cycles using constant-region and V-primer adapter primers. TCRdb redid the calling of the reads with MiXCR, one entry per CDR3 protein. Here the sample spans 39,000 or so distinct CDR3 sequences, more than 20% being singletons. The sequencing used PBMCs, collected after low-dose radiotherapy plus immunotherapy. All receptors derive from a female donor with ovarian cancer.

With respect to this clonotype: Since a far larger clone is one base different, this is likely a read error. The rearrangement links TRBV29-1 to TRBJ2-1; D unresolved. V lost 4 bases to trimming and J lost 10 bases, with 11 bases between them. The CDR3 covers 11 residues. From germline, CDR1 is SQVTM and CDR2 ANQGSEA. The CDR3 sequence is CSVGDHYEQFF. CDR3 nucleotide sequence: TGCAGCGTTGGGGATCACTACGAGCAGTTCTTC.

In its sample, this clonotype was seen many times. V and J are TRBV10-3 and TRBJ2-3, with D possibly matching TRBD1 (6 bases). The CDR3 has 14 residues. Trimming pared 5 bases from V and 4 bases from J, leaving 13 bases between. Germline CDR1 ENHRY, CDR2 SYGVKD. CDR3 nucleotides: TGTGCCATCAGTAAGACAGGAGGTCCAGATACGCAGTATTTT. Amino acids: CAISKTGGPDTQYF.

This clonotype was counted at least ten times. The chain links TRBV5-1 to TRBJ2-7; either TRBD1 or TRBD2 may fit D (6 bases each). V lost 2 bases and J lost 2, with 14 bases in between. Germline-derived CDR1 and CDR2 are SGHRS and YFSETQ. The length of the CDR3 is 15 residues. The CDR3 loop is CASSLQGGAPYEQYF. The CDR3 nucleotides read TGCGCCAGCAGCTTACAGGGAGGAGCCCCCTACGAGCAGTACTTC. The full variable domain, with the rest looked up from reference TRBV5-1 and TRBJ2-7, is KAGVTQTPRYLIKTRGQQVTLSCSPISGHRSVSWYQQTPGQGLQFLFEYFSETQRNKGNFPGRFSGRQFSNSRSEMNVSTLELGDSALYLCASSLQGGAPYEQYFGPGTRLTVT.

The sample holds many counts of this clonotype. The V call is TRBV14, the J call TRBJ2-1; D not certain. This CDR3 contains 13 residues. Germline V gene lookup returns CDR1 SGHDN and CDR2 FVKESK. V was clipped by 1 base and J by 4 bases, with 5 bases between them. Written as DNA, the CDR3 is TGTGCCAGCAGCCAAGGAACTTACAATGAGCAGTTCTTC. The encoded protein is CASSQGTYNEQFF.

This clonotype was detected ten times or more. J is TRBJ2-3 and V is TRBV4-2; 9 bases agree with TRBD2. Looked up from germline, CDR1 is LGHNA and CDR2 is YNFKEQ. This CDR3 contains 17 residues. V lost 0 bases, J lost 3 bases, and 7 bases stayed unmatched. Here the CDR3 DNA reads TGTGCCAGCAGCCAAGACTTTAGCGGGGGCCCAACAGATACGCAGTATTTT. It codes for CASSQDFSGGPTDTQYF.

The genes are TRBV5-1 and TRBJ2-7; D ambiguous. The CDR3 runs 13 residues. V lost 2 bases, J lost 2 bases, and 8 bases lay in between. CDR1 is SGHRS, CDR2 YFSETQ, per germline. The CDR3 nucleotides are TGCGCCAGCAGCTTCGACACCGCCTACGAGCAGTACTTC. It translates to CASSFDTAYEQYF.